The 23 T cell receptor beta chains given below trace back to one sample, sequenced in a study of shared clonotypes between healthy human individuals. Data came from immunoSEQ multiplex PCR; TCRdb stores just in-frame clones and leaves some out. This table has approximately 2.5 million clones, roughly 92% appearing once. The sequenced sample was naive CD4+ T cells sorted from blood. Noted subset: CD45RA+ positively selected. These receptors all come from a man in his late teens or twenties in good health.

The V and J genes are TRBV7-9 and TRBJ1-2; D remains unclear. From germline, CDR1 is SEHNR and CDR2 FQNEAQ (reference sequence). Trimming removed 5 bases from V and 7 bases from J, with 11 bases in between. The CDR3 loop spans 12 amino acids. The CDR3 DNA is TGTGCCAGCAGCGCCTCGGAGGGTGGCTACACCTTC. Translated, it gives CASSASEGGYTF. Together with reference TRBV7-9 and TRBJ1-2, the CDR3 gives the full variable domain: DTGVSQNPRHKITKRGQNVTFRCDPISEHNRLYWYRQTLGQGPEFLTYFQNEAQLEKSRLLSDRFSAERPKGSFSTLEIQRTEQGDSAMYLCASSASEGGYTFGSGTRLTVV.

In this sample, this clone turned up a few times. The V and J genes are TRBV28 and TRBJ1-6; D call uncertain. This CDR3 comprises 10 residues. The germline V and J ends were trimmed by 8 bases and 9 bases, with 5 bases remaining between them. In germline, CDR1 is MDHEN, CDR2 SYDVKM. The CDR3 bases are TGTGCCAGCGGCTTTTCACCCCTCCACTTT. Translating gives CASGFSPLHF.

The chain is built from TRBV4-1 and TRBJ1-1; no clear D gene. Germline lookup yields CDR1 MGHRA and CDR2 YSYEKL. Trimming took off 0 bases at V and 0 bases at J, with 5 bases between the two ends. The CDR3 totals 14 residues. The CDR3, as DNA: TGCGCCAGCAGCCAAGAGCCAGTGAACACTGAAGCTTTCTTT. Translation: CASSQEPVNTEAFF.

The chain has TRBV18 and TRBJ2-3, with D possibly TRBD2 on 5 matching bases. CDR1 KGHSH and CDR2 LQKENI come from the germline V gene. CDR3 size: 15 residues. V gave up 3 bases and J gave up 4 bases, with 14 bases separating them. In DNA, the CDR3 is TGTGCCAGCTCACCCAACGGGATGGACGCAGATACGCAGTATTTT. Its translation: CASSPNGMDADTQYF.

This clone was detected only once. The chain links TRBV6-5 to TRBJ2-2; weak D call: TRBD2 (7 bases). V lost 8 bases, J lost 7 bases, and 14 bases lay in between. The CDR3 loop spans 13 amino acids. Germline CDR1 and CDR2: MNHEY and SVGAGI. This CDR3 is CASSGGGLGELFF. CDR3 in DNA: TGTGCCAGCTCGGGCGGGGGCCTCGGGGAGCTGTTTTTT.

This clone occurred once. This sequence joins TRBV30 and TRBJ2-5, with a tentative D call TRBD2 (6 bases). The J call may be mistaken, given a closer DNA end match to TRBJ2-7. Germline V gene lookup returns CDR1 GTSNPN and CDR2 SVGIG (reference sequence). The CDR3 is 15 residues long. The CDR3 bases are TGTGCCTGGAGTCCCCTAGCGACCCTATCCTACGAGCAGTACTTC. Translation gives CAWSPLATLSYEQYF.

In its sample, this clone was seen once. The chain joins TRBV28 to TRBJ1-1, with a weak D call TRBD1 (5 bases). This CDR3 spans 15 amino acids. With 9 bases removed from V and 5 bases from J, the gap between germline ends came to 22 bases. The germline V gene has CDR1 MDHEN and CDR2 SYDVKM. The CDR3 loop reads CASRFVRGPGTEAFF. As DNA, the CDR3 is TGTGCCAGTAGGTTCGTGAGGGGCCCCGGGACTGAAGCTTTCTTT. Drawing the rest from reference TRBV28 and TRBJ1-1, the complete variable domain is DVKVTQSSRYLVKRTGEKVFLECVQDMDHENMFWYRQDPGLGLRLIYFSYDVKMKEKGDIPEGYSVSREKKERFSLILESASTNQTSMYLCASRFVRGPGTEAFFGQGTRLTVV.

A few counts support this clone. The chain couples TRBV28 to TRBJ1-2; D is uncertain. Germline CDR1 MDHEN, CDR2 SYDVKM. Trimming stripped 2 bases from V and 2 bases from J, with 9 bases between. CDR3 length: 14 residues. CDR3 bases: TGTGCCAGCAGTTTAAGGTACCCCAACTATGGCTACACCTTC. This translates into CASSLRYPNYGYTF.

The chain employs TRBV28 and TRBJ1-6, with D possibly TRBD1 on 6 matching bases. Between the trimmed V and J ends, which lost 1 base and 7 bases, there was a span of 14 bases. CDR3 length: 16 amino acids. The V gene's germline CDR1 is MDHEN and CDR2 SYDVKM. The CDR3 DNA reads TGTGCCAGCAGTTTATTACTCAGGGGTAACAATTCACCCCTCCACTTT. Protein product: CASSLLLRGNNSPLHF.

The chain is built from TRBV19 and TRBJ2-3; TRBD2 agrees at 8 bases. The CDR3 contains 16 residues. J was trimmed by 2 bases and V by 4 bases; bases with no gene match: 8. CDR1 and CDR2 (germline): LNHDA, SQIVND (reference sequence). CDR3 nucleotide sequence: TGTGCCAGTAGTAGTAATGTAGCGGGGTACACAGATACGCAGTATTTT. Translating gives CASSSNVAGYTDTQYF. The full variable domain, rest sourced from reference TRBV19 and TRBJ2-3, is DGGITQSPKYLFRKEGQNVTLSCEQNLNHDAMYWYRQDPGQGLRLIYYSQIVNDFQKGDIAEGYSVSREKKESFPLTVTSAQKNPTAFYLCASSSNVAGYTDTQYFGPGTRLTVL.

V is TRBV7-6 and J is TRBJ1-4, with TRBD1 as a possible D gene (6 bases). The CDR3 runs 14 residues. Germline loops: CDR1 SGHVS, CDR2 FNYEAQ. The germline V and J ends were trimmed by 7 bases and 3 bases, with 12 bases remaining between them. The CDR3 here is CASTSGTPNEKLFF. The CDR3 nucleotides read TGTGCCAGCACCTCCGGGACACCTAATGAAAAACTGTTTTTT.

The rearrangement links TRBV18 to TRBJ2-3; D unresolved. Trimming pared 0 bases from V and 2 bases from J, leaving 18 bases between. This CDR3 contains 18 residues. Germline lookup yields CDR1 KGHSH and CDR2 LQKENI. CDR3 DNA sequence: TGTGCCAGCTCACCACCGTGGAACCGACGAACCCTCACAGATACGCAGTATTTT. Residues: CASSPPWNRRTLTDTQYF. The full variable domain, its missing parts supplied by reference TRBV18 and TRBJ2-3, is NAGVMQNPRHLVRRRGQEARLRCSPMKGHSHVYWYRQLPEEGLKFMVYLQKENIIDESGMPKERFSAEFPKEGPSILRIQQVVRGDSAAYFCASSPPWNRRTLTDTQYFGPGTRLTVL.

The chain is built from TRBV18 and TRBJ1-5, with 7 bases matching TRBD1. The CDR3 sequence is 14 residues long. Per the germline V gene, CDR1 is KGHSH and CDR2 is LQKENI. V lost 4 bases, J lost 1 base, and 1 base stayed unmatched. The CDR3 nucleotides read TGTGCCAGCTCACTGGGACAGAGCAATCAGCCCCAGCATTTT. Its translation: CASSLGQSNQPQHF. Together with reference TRBV18 and TRBJ1-5, the CDR3 gives the full variable domain: NAGVMQNPRHLVRRRGQEARLRCSPMKGHSHVYWYRQLPEEGLKFMVYLQKENIIDESGMPKERFSAEFPKEGPSILRIQQVVRGDSAAYFCASSLGQSNQPQHFGDGTRLSIL.

The rearrangement uses TRBV27 and TRBJ1-2, with D possibly TRBD1 on 5 matching bases. Germline V gene lookup returns CDR1 MNHEY and CDR2 SMNVEV (reference sequence). There are 12 residues in the CDR3. Trimming left V 6 bases short and J 8 bases short, with 13 bases between. Written as DNA, the CDR3 is TGTGCCAGCAGGGTACAGGAGGGCGGCTACACCTTC. Translation gives CASRVQEGGYTF.

The CDR3 DNA sequence: TGTGCCAGCAGTGTGACAACGACCTATGGCTACACCTTC. As protein: CASSVTTTYGYTF. The V and J genes are TRBV6-1 and TRBJ1-2; D not resolved. Germline CDR1 reads MNHNS; CDR2 reads SASEGT. Trimming shortened V by 4 bases and J by 4 bases, and 10 bases separated the two germline ends. This CDR3 spans 13 amino acids.

The J gene is TRBJ2-5, the V gene TRBV5-6; D is undetermined. This CDR3 contains 16 residues. Germline V CDR1 and CDR2: SGHDT, YYEEEE. V was trimmed by 0 bases and J by 1 base, leaving 13 bases between them. The CDR3 coding sequence is TGTGCCAGCAGCTTGGTAGGGTGGGGAACCCAAGAGACCCAGTACTTC. It encodes CASSLVGWGTQETQYF.

The V and J genes are TRBV7-8 and TRBJ1-5, with unresolved D. V lost 5 bases, J lost 5 bases, and 13 bases lay in between. Germline CDR1 SGHVS, CDR2 FQNEAQ. This CDR3 comprises 14 residues. CDR3 in DNA: TGTGCCAGCAGCCCTAGTATGGGATATCAGCCCCAGCATTTT. Amino acids: CASSPSMGYQPQHF.

This chain connects TRBV6-1 to TRBJ1-5; D is uncertain. From germline, CDR1 is MNHNS and CDR2 SASEGT. This CDR3 is 15 amino acids long. V lost 7 bases, J lost 4 bases, and 17 bases lay in between. The CDR3: CASNPVPSGNQPQHF. DNA for the CDR3: TGTGCCAGCAACCCGGTCCCCTCGGGGAATCAGCCCCAGCATTTT.

The rearrangement links TRBV30 to TRBJ1-3; D is possibly TRBD1 (5 bases). Trimming stripped 4 bases from V and 3 bases from J, with 10 bases between. Germline CDR1 and CDR2: GTSNPN and SVGIG (reference sequence). The CDR3 length is 13 residues. The CDR3 is CAWTGSGGNTIYF. Here the CDR3 DNA reads TGTGCCTGGACAGGGTCGGGTGGAAACACCATATATTTT.

The genes are TRBV4-1 and TRBJ2-5, with 9 bases identical to TRBD2. The CDR3 consists of 15 residues. V trimming: 2 bases; J trimming: 7 bases; junction bases outside the gene matches: 8. Germline V gives CDR1 MGHRA, CDR2 YSYEKL. CDR3 loop: CASSQLAGQSGTQYF. DNA for the CDR3: TGCGCCAGCAGCCAACTAGCGGGGCAATCGGGGACCCAGTACTTC.

This chain uses TRBV6-5 with TRBJ1-1, with D possibly TRBD1 on 5 matching bases. Trimming stripped 2 bases from V and 11 bases from J, with 12 bases between. Germline CDR1 is MNHEY and CDR2 is SVGAGI. This CDR3 is built from 12 residues. The CDR3 is CASSYDRQSAFF. CDR3 sequence (DNA): TGTGCCAGCAGTTACGACAGACAATCGGCTTTCTTT.

V usage is TRBV30 and J usage is TRBJ1-4; D may be TRBD1 (6 bases). The germline gives CDR1 GTSNPN, CDR2 SVGIG (reference sequence). V shed 3 bases and J shed 8 bases, with 16 bases lying between them. The CDR3 runs 14 residues. The CDR3 loop reads CAWRGGGRGEKLFF. The CDR3 nucleotides are TGTGCCTGGAGAGGTGGGGGGCGGGGAGAAAAACTGTTTTTT.

CDR3 loop: CASSYPDRVDTEAFF. CDR3 sequence (DNA): TGTGCCAGCAGTTATCCAGACAGGGTCGACACTGAAGCTTTCTTT. The rearrangement joins TRBV5-4 to TRBJ1-1, with TRBD1 identical over 7 bases. Germline V gene lookup returns CDR1 SGHNT and CDR2 YYREEE (reference sequence). After removal of 5 bases from V and 3 bases from J, the junction contained 10 bases not matched to a gene. This CDR3 region has 15 residues.